This T cell receptor (beta chain) was sequenced for a study of human T cells and chemical hapten exposure. V was pared by 5 bases and J by 10 bases, with 14 bases of the junction left unmatched. CDR1 SGHTA and CDR2 FQGTGA come from the germline V gene. CDR3 length: 15 residues. Time point: patch test 1, 2 weeks after DPC sensitization. The sample's treatment: therapeutic diphenylcyclopropenone sensitization with weekly scalp DPC. TCRdb used MiXCR to reprocess the RACE reads, holding one entry per CDR3 protein. The table has about 380,000 distinct CDR3 sequences, about 4.8% seen once. This clonotype was recorded a few times.

The TCR sequence derives from a woman between 45 and 60 years old with alopecia areata. Some clones in this sample may be carry-over from other donors' samples. The chain combines TRBV7-3 with TRBJ2-1; 7 bases line up with TRBD2. This sample comprised whole blood, obtained in connection with sensitization to the hapten diphenylcyclopropenone (DPC). The CDR3 loop reads CASSPIAGTGEEQFF. CDR3 in DNA: TGTGCCAGCAGCCCCATAGCGGGTACGGGAGAGGAGCAGTTCTTC.